The rows below give T cell receptor beta chains drawn from one sample of a study of T cells in Graves' hyperthyroidism and ophthalmopathy. TCRdb reprocessed the multiplex PCR reads via MiXCR and lists one record per CDR3 protein. This table has around 430,000 distinct CDR3 sequences, about 15% appearing once. Sequencing was performed on blood. Receptors were obtained from a woman in her twenties or thirties with Graves' hyperthyroidism. Each CDR3 is given with its conserved first and last residue. A D gene is named only where the DNA matches it firmly. The size entry is marked missing in some rows and otherwise reads once, few, many or a size class.

many | TRBJ2-2 | TRBV18 | NA | CASSRRDLSGELFF | TGTGCCAGCTCACGGCGGGATCTGTCCGGGGAGCTGTTTTTT
few | TRBJ2-3 | TRBV6-5 | NA | CASSYWAATDTQYF | TGTGCCAGCAGTTACTGGGCAGCCACAGATACGCAGTATTTT
NA | TRBJ1-3 | TRBV27 | NA | CASSPVGLARNTIYF | TGTGCCAGCAGTCCCGTGGGGCTTGCGAGAAACACCATATATTTT
many | TRBJ2-5 | TRBV6-5 | TRBD2 | CASSYTAGGREYF | TGTGCCAGCAGTTACACTGCGGGAGGTAGGGAGTACTTC
many | TRBJ2-3 | TRBV2 | TRBD2 | CASSGGETRGRLAVQTDTQYF | TGTGCCAGCAGTGGGGGGGAGACCCGAGGCCGACTAGCGGTTCAGACAGATACGCAGTATTTT
many | TRBJ2-3 | TRBV6-1 | NA | CASSERAGPADTQYF | TGTGCCAGCAGTGAACGGGCAGGGCCCGCAGATACGCAGTATTTT
NA | TRBJ2-1 | TRBV19 | NA | CASNSGHYNEQFF | TGTGCCAGTAACTCGGGGCACTACAATGAGCAGTTCTTC
many | TRBJ2-5 | TRBV2 | NA | CASNPTRTGQETQYF | TGTGCCAGCAATCCAACACGCACGGGTCAAGAGACCCAGTACTTC
few | TRBJ1-1 | TRBV4-1 | TRBD1 | CASSQEATGTGFNTEAFF | TGCGCCAGCAGCCAAGAAGCAACCGGGACAGGGTTTAACACTGAAGCTTTCTTT
many | TRBJ1-1 | TRBV12-3/TRBV12-4 | NA | CASSTPGEAFF | TGTGCCAGCAGTACGCCAGGGGAAGCTTTCTTT
many | TRBJ2-3 | TRBV7-9 | NA | CASSSNSRKITDTQYF | TGTGCCAGCAGCTCCAACTCGAGGAAAATCACAGATACGCAGTATTTT
many | TRBJ2-3 | TRBV3-1 | NA | CASSHSSTDTQYF | TGTGCCAGCAGCCACTCTAGCACAGATACGCAGTATTTT
NA | TRBJ2-1 | TRBV7-9 | TRBD2 | CASSYQLAGENNEQFF | TGTGCCAGCAGCTACCAACTAGCGGGAGAAAACAATGAGCAGTTCTTC
many | TRBJ2-1 | TRBV5-1 | TRBD1 | CASSRTGGHNEQFF | TGCGCCAGCAGCAGAACAGGGGGCCACAATGAGCAGTTCTTC
few | TRBJ1-4 | TRBV15 | NA | CATSVQIGDQLFF | TGTGCCACCAGCGTTCAAATTGGGGATCAACTGTTTTTT
many | TRBJ2-7 | TRBV20-1 | TRBD1 | CSASLRGPSYEQYF | TGCAGTGCTAGTCTTAGGGGGCCCTCCTACGAGCAGTACTTC
NA | TRBJ1-6 | TRBV7-8 | NA | CASSFPSGVNSPLHF | TGTGCCAGCAGCTTTCCCTCCGGGGTTAATTCACCCCTCCACTTT
many | TRBJ2-1 | TRBV2 | TRBD2 | CASRGGLAEYNEQFF | TGTGCCAGCAGGGGAGGACTAGCAGAGTACAATGAGCAGTTCTTC
many | TRBJ1-1 | TRBV10-3 | NA | CAISDGTEAFF | TGTGCCATCAGTGACGGCACTGAAGCTTTCTTT
few | TRBJ1-6 | TRBV15 | TRBD1 | CATSRDLRTGGSYNSPLHF | TGTGCCACCAGCAGAGATCTGCGGACAGGGGGCTCCTATAATTCACCCCTCCACTTT
many | TRBJ2-2 | TRBV11-2 | NA | CASSALPRRTTTGELFF | TGTGCCAGCAGCGCTCTTCCCCGGCGGACCACCACCGGGGAGCTGTTTTTT
many | TRBJ2-7 | TRBV28 | TRBD2 | CASSGTRASGFGEQYF | TGTGCCAGCAGCGGGACCCGGGCTAGCGGGTTCGGCGAGCAGTACTTC
few | TRBJ2-2 | TRBV6-1 | TRBD2 | CASRKEAGANTGELFF | TGTGCCAGCAGGAAGGAGGCGGGAGCGAACACCGGGGAGCTGTTTTTT
many | TRBJ1-5 | TRBV20-1 | TRBD1 | CSARDWGRDRVDQPQHF | TGCAGTGCTAGAGATTGGGGAAGGGACAGGGTGGATCAGCCCCAGCATTTT
many | TRBJ1-4 | TRBV5-1 | NA | CASSLVGVRAGEKLFF | TGCGCCAGCAGCTTGGTTGGAGTCAGGGCTGGTGAAAAACTGTTTTTT
many | TRBJ2-7 | TRBV24-1 | NA | CATSDTTGTDAYEQYF | TGTGCCACCAGTGATACGACCGGGACCGATGCCTACGAGCAGTACTTC
many | TRBJ2-7 | TRBV20-1 | NA | CSASPGGRTYEQYF | TGCAGTGCTAGCCCCGGCGGACGAACCTACGAGCAGTACTTC
many | TRBJ1-6 | TRBV12-3/TRBV12-4 | NA | CASRGQGMDSPLHF | TGTGCCAGCAGGGGCCAGGGTATGGATTCACCCCTCCACTTT
many | TRBJ2-3 | TRBV7-9 | TRBD2 | CASSLSASGNTDTQYF | TGTGCCAGCAGCTTATCGGCTAGCGGGAACACAGATACGCAGTATTTT
many | TRBJ2-3 | TRBV5-1 | NA | CASSSRDRTDTQYF | TGCGCCAGCAGCTCTCGGGACCGCACAGATACGCAGTATTTT
many | TRBJ2-1 | TRBV6-1 | NA | CATMGASSYNEQFF | TGTGCCACAATGGGGGCTAGCTCCTACAATGAGCAGTTCTTC
many | TRBJ2-3 | TRBV5-1 | TRBD1 | CASTNRGQTTADTQYF | TGCGCCAGCACTAACAGGGGGCAGACAACAGCAGATACGCAGTATTTT
many | TRBJ2-7 | TRBV11-2 | TRBD1 | CASSLDPWDRGRYSEQYF | TGTGCCAGCAGCTTAGACCCGTGGGACAGGGGGAGGTATAGCGAGCAGTACTTC
NA | TRBJ1-1 | TRBV7-9 | NA | CASSRSAGLYTEAFF | TGTGCCAGCAGTCGATCCGCGGGTTTGTACACTGAAGCTTTCTTT
NA | TRBJ2-7 | TRBV11-2 | NA | CASSFDGQRGEQYF | TGTGCCAGCAGCTTTGACGGACAGAGGGGGGAGCAGTACTTC
many | TRBJ1-6 | TRBV28 | TRBD1 | CASSRDSHNSPLHF | TGTGCCAGCAGTCGGGACAGCCATAATTCACCCCTCCACTTT
NA | TRBJ2-1 | TRBV29-1 | NA | CSVDSPPSVSEQFF | TGCAGCGTTGACTCGCCCCCTAGCGTCTCTGAGCAGTTCTTC
many | TRBJ1-6 | TRBV6-5 | NA | CASSYQGKTNSPLHF | TGTGCCAGCAGTTACCAGGGTAAAACCAATTCACCCCTCCACTTT
many | TRBJ2-7 | TRBV20-1 | NA | CSASREPIAYEQYF | TGCAGTGCAAGCCGGGAACCAATAGCCTACGAGCAGTACTTC
many | TRBJ2-7 | TRBV7-9 | NA | CASSSNTRGRSYEQYF | TGTGCCAGCAGCTCCAATACCAGGGGAAGATCCTACGAGCAGTACTTC
many | TRBJ1-6 | TRBV30 | NA | CAWSVQIMDNSPLHF | TGTGCCTGGAGTGTACAGATAATGGATAATTCACCCCTCCACTTT
many | TRBJ1-1 | TRBV2 | TRBD1 | CASSRTGTGNTEAFF | TGTGCCAGCAGCCGAACCGGGACAGGGAACACTGAAGCTTTCTTT
many | TRBJ2-7 | TRBV27 | NA | CASSHEADTYEQYF | TGTGCCAGCAGTCATGAGGCGGACACCTACGAGCAGTACTTC
few | TRBJ2-7 | TRBV20-1 | NA | CSARVGGLGLSYEQYF | TGCAGTGCTAGAGTGGGAGGACTGGGACTTTCCTACGAGCAGTACTTC
NA | TRBJ1-2 | TRBV7-2 | TRBD1 | CASSLGGQGKIYGYTF | TGTGCCAGCAGCTTAGGGGGACAGGGAAAGATCTATGGCTACACCTTC
NA | TRBJ1-2 | TRBV19 | NA | CASSISLQGYYGYTF | TGTGCCAGTAGTATCTCCCTACAGGGATACTATGGCTACACCTTC
few | TRBJ1-2 | TRBV7-9 | NA | CASSPEESYGYTF | TGTGCCAGCAGCCCTGAAGAATCTTATGGCTACACCTTC